Described below is a single TCR beta chain sequence and its context. Its target antigen remains unknown. No base-level quality is on record; no much larger clone is a single base apart. The data originate from a study of T-cell reconstitution after alpha-beta-depleted transplantation in children (TCRdb year 2016). Context from the whole study: The study quantitatively tracked T-cell immune reconstitution after TCRalphabeta/CD19-depleted allogeneic hematopoietic cell transplantation in children using TCR repertoire profiling.

V has 6 bases trimmed and J has 3 bases trimmed; junction bases matching no gene number 8. The CDR3 covers 14 residues, taking in both the cysteine and the phenylalanine. The CDR3 DNA has 42 bases and is translated from base 1. Libraries came from PCR. The data were produced on an Illumina HiSeq 2500. TCR libraries were prepared with molecular barcoding, using unique molecular identifiers to normalize TCRbeta repertoire quantification. Starting from the raw public reads, TCRdb applied fastp trimming at Q25, assembled clones with MiXCR and retained in-frame beta chains. Under each unique CDR3 protein, matching rows form one entry showing the most common genes and DNA. The sample table contains approximately 510,000 distinct CDR3 sequences; only one count was recorded for around 19% of them. Around 3.3% of the sample is in the top ten clones.

The input for sequencing was PBMCs from the stem cell graft donor, taken from the stem cell graft. This clonotype originated in a human donor who donated a stem cell graft to a child with acute lymphoblastic leukemia. The sequence is built from TRBV12-3 or TRBV12-4 and TRBJ2-7, and 7 bases in between align with TRBD1. This receptor has the CDR3 CASRIQGSGYEQYF. The sequence in DNA is TGTGCCAGCAGGATACAGGGGTCGGGCTACGAGCAGTACTTC.